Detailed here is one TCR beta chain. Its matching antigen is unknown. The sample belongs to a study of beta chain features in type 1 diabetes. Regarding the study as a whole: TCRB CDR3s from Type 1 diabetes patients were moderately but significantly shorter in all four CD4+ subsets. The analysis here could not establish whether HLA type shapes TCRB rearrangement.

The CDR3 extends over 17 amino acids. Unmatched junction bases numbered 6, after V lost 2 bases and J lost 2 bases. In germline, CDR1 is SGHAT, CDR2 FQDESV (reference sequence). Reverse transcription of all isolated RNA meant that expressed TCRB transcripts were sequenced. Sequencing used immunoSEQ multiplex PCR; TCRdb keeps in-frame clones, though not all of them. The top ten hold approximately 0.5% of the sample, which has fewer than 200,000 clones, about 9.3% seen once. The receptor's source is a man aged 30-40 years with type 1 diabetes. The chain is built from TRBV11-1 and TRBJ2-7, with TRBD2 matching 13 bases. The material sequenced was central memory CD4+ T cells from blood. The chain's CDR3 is CASSLRTSGSTAYEQYF. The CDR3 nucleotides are TGTGCCAGCAGCTTAAGGACTAGCGGGAGTACGGCCTACGAGCAGTACTTC.